This T cell receptor (beta chain) came from a study of blood T cells in healthy people across ages. Germline CDR1 and CDR2: SQVTM and ANQGSEA. This CDR3 has 14 amino acids. The V and J ends lost 7 bases and 5 bases respectively, with 20 bases between them. Combining a sample-barcoded 5' primer with a J-beta primer mix, a second PCR ran for roughly 7 to 12 cycles. TCRdb ran MiXCR on the 5' RACE reads and lists one entry per CDR3 protein. The table has about 800,000 distinct CDR3 sequences, less than 60% seen once. The material sequenced was blood. The V call is TRBV29-1, the J call TRBJ2-5; D gene uncertain. The receptor comes from a man older than 75 in good health. The CDR3 loop reads CSAEALSWSETQYF. CDR3 coding DNA: TGCAGCGCCGAAGCCCTCAGTTGGTCGGAGACCCAGTACTTC.